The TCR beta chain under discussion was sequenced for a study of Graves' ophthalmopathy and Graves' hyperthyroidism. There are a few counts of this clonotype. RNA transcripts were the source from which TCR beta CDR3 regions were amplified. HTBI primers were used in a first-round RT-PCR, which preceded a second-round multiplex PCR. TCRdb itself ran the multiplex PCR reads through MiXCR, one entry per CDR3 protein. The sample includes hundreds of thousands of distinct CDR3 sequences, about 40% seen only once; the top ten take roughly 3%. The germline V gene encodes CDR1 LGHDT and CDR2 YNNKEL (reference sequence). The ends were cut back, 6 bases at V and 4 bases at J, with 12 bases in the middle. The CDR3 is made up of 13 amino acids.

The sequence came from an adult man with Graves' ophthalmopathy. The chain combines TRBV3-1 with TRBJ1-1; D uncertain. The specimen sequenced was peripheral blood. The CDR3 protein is CASSPDPGTEAFF. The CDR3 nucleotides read TGTGCCAGCAGTCCTGACCCGGGCACTGAAGCTTTCTTT.